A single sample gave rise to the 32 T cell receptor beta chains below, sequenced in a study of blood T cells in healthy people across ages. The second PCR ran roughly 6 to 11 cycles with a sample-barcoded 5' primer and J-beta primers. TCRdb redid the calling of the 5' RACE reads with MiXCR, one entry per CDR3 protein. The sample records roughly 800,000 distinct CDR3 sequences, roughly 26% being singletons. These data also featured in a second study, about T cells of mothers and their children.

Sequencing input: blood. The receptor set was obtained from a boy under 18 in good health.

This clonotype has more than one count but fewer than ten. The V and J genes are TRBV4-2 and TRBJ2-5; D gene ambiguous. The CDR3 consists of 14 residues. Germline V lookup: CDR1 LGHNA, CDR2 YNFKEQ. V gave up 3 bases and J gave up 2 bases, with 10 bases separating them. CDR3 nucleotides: TGTGCCAGCAGCCAGGTGGACGGTCAAGAGACCCAGTACTTC. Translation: CASSQVDGQETQYF.

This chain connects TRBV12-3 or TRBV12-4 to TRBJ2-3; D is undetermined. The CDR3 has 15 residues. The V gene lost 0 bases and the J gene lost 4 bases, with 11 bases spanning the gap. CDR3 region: CASSLAPAHSDTQYF. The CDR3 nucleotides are TGTGCCAGCAGTTTAGCTCCCGCACATTCAGATACGCAGTATTTT.

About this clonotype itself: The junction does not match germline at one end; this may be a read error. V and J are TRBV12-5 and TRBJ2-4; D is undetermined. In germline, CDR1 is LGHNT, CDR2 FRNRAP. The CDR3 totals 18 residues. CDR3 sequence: CASGFALRGVGDKNIQYF. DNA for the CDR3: TGTGCTAGTGGTTTTGCCCTTCGTGGGGTCGGAGACAAAAATATTCAGTACTTC.

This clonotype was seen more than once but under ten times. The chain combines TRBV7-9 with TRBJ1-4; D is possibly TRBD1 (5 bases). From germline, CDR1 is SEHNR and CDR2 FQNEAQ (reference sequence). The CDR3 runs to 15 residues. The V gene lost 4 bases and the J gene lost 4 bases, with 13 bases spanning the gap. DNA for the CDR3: TGTGCCAGCAGCTCCGCAGGGTCCCTTAATGAAAAACTGTTTTTT. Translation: CASSSAGSLNEKLFF.

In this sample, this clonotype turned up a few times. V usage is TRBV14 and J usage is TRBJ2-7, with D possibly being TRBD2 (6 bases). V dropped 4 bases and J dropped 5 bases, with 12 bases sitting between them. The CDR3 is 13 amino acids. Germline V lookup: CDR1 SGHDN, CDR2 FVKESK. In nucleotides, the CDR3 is TGTGCCAGCAGCCCCCTGTGGGGGGACGAGCAGTACTTC. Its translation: CASSPLWGDEQYF.

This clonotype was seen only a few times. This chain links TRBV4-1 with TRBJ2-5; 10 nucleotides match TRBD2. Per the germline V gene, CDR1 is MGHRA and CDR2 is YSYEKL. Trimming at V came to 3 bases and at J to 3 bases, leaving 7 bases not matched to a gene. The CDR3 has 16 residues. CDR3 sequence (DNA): TGCGCCAGCAGCCACGCTCTAGCGGGGGTCGAAGAGACCCAGTACTTC. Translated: CASSHALAGVEETQYF.

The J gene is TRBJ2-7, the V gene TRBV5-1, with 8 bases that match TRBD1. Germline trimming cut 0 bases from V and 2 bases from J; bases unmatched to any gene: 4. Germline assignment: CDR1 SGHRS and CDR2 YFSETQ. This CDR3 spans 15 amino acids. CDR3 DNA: TGCGCCAGCAGCTTGGAAGGGACAGGACCCTACGAGCAGTACTTC. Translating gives CASSLEGTGPYEQYF.

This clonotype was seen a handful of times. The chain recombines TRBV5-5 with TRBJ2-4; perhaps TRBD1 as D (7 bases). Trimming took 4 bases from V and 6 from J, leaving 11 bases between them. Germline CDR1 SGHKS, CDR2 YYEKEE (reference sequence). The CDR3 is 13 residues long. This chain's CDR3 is CASSQQGGNIQYF. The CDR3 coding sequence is TGTGCCAGCAGCCAGCAGGGGGGAAACATTCAGTACTTC.

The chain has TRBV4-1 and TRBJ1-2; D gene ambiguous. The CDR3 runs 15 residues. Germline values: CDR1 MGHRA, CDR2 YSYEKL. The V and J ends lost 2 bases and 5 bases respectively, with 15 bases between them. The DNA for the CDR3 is TGCGCCAGCAGCCAATTCGGTCAGCGTGGATATGGCTACACCTTC. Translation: CASSQFGQRGYGYTF.

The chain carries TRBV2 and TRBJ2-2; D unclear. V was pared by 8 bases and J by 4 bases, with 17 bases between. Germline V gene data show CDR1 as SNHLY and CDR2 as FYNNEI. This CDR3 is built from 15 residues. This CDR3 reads CASGPRRGGTGELFF. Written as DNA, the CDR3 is TGTGCCAGCGGCCCCCGTCGAGGTGGCACCGGGGAGCTGTTTTTT.

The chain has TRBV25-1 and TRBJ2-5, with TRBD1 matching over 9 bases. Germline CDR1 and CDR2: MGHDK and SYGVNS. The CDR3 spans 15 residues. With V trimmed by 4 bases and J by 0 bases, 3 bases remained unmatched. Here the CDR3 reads CASSGGQGNQETQYF. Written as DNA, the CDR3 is TGTGCCAGCAGTGGGGGACAGGGTAACCAAGAGACCCAGTACTTC.

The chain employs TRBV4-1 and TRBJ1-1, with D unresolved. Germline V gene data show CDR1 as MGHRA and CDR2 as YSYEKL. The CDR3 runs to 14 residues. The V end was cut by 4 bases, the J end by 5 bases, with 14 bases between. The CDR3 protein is CASSLMEGDTEAFF. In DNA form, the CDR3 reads TGCGCCAGCAGCCTGATGGAGGGAGATACTGAAGCTTTCTTT.

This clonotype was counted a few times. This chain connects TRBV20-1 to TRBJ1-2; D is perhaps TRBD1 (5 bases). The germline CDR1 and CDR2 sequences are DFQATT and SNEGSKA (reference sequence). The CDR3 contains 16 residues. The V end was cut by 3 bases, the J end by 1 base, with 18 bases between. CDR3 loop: CSASSPGTNINYGYTF. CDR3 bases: TGCAGTGCTAGCTCCCCGGGGACTAATATTAACTATGGCTACACCTTC.

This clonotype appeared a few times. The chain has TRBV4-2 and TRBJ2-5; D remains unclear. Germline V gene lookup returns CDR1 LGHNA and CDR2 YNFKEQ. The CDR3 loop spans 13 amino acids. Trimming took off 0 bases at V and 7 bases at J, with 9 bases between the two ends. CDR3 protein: CASSQDRIRTQYF. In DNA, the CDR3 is TGTGCCAGCAGCCAAGATCGAATCAGGACCCAGTACTTC.

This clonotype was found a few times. The CDR3 is CSADTRMKQFF. The CDR3 DNA reads TGCAGTGCGGATACAAGGATGAAGCAGTTCTTC. The chain has TRBV20-1 and TRBJ2-1; no reliable D call. Germline V gives CDR1 DFQATT, CDR2 SNEGSKA (reference sequence). The V and J ends lost 6 bases and 11 bases respectively, with 14 bases between them. The CDR3 has 11 amino acids.

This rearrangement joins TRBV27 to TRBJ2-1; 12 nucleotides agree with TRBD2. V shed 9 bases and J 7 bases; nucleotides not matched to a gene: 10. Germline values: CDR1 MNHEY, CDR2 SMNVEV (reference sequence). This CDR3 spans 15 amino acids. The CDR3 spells CASFFLAGGSNEQFF. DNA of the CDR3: TGTGCCAGTTTTTTCCTAGCGGGGGGGAGTAATGAGCAGTTCTTC.

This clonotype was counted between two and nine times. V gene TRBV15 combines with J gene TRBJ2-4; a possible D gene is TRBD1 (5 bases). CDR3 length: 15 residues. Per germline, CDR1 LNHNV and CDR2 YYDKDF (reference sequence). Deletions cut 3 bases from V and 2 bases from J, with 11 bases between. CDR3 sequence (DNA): TGTGCCACCAGCAGGAAGACAGATTCCAAAAACATTCAGTACTTC. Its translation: CATSRKTDSKNIQYF.

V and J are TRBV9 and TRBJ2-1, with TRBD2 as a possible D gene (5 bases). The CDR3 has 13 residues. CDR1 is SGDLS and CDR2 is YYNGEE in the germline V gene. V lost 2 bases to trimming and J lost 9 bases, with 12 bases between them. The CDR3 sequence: CASSVDYSSEQFF. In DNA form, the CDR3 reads TGTGCCAGCAGCGTCGACTATAGCTCTGAGCAGTTCTTC.

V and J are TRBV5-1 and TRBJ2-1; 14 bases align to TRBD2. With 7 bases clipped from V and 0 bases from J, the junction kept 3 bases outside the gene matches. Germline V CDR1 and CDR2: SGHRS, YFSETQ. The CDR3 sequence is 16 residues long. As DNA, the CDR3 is TGCGCCAGCGGGACTAGCGGGGGCCGCTCCTACAATGAGCAGTTCTTC. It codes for CASGTSGGRSYNEQFF.

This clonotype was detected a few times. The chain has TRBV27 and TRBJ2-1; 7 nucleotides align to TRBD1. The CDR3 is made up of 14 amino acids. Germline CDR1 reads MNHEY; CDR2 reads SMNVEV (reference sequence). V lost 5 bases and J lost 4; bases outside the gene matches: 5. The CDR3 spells CASSRQGEYNEQFF. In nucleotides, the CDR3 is TGTGCCAGCAGTCGACAGGGCGAGTACAATGAGCAGTTCTTC.

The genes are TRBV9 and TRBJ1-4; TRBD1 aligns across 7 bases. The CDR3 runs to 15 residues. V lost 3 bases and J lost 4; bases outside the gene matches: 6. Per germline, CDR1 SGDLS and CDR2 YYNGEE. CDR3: CASSAQGGVNEKLFF. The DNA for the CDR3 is TGTGCCAGCAGCGCCCAGGGGGGCGTTAATGAAAAACTGTTTTTT.

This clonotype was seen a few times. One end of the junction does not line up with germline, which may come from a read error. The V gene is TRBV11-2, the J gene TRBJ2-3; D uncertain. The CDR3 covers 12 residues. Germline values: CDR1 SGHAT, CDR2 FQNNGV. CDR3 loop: CASKSSTDTQYF. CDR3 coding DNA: TGCGCCAGTAAGTCTAGCACAGATACGCAGTATTTT.

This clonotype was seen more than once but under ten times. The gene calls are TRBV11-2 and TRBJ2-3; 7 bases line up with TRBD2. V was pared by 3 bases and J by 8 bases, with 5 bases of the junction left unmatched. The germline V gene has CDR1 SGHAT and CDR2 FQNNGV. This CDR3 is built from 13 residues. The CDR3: CASSFAGDRTQYF. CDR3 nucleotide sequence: TGTGCCAGCAGCTTTGCGGGGGACCGTACGCAGTATTTT.

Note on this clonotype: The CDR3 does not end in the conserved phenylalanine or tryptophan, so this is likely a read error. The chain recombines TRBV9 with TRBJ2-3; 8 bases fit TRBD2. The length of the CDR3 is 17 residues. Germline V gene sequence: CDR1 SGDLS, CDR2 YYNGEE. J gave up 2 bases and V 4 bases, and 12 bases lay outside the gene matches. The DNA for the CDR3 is TGTGCCAGCAGCCTAGCGGGCCAGCGGGGGACCACAGATACGCAGTATTCT. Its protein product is CASSLAGQRGTTDTQYS.

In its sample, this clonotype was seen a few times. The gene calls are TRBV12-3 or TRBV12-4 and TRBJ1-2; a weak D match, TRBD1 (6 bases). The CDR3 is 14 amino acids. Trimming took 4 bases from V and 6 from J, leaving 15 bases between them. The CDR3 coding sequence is TGTGCCAGCAGTTCCTGGGGGCCCACTAATGGCTACACCTTC. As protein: CASSSWGPTNGYTF.

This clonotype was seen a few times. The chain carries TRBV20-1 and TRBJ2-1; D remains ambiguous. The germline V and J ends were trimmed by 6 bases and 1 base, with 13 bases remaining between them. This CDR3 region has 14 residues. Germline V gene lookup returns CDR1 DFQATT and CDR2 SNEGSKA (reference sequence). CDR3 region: CSAAPRVSYNEQFF. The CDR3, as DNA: TGCAGTGCCGCGCCCCGGGTATCCTACAATGAGCAGTTCTTC.

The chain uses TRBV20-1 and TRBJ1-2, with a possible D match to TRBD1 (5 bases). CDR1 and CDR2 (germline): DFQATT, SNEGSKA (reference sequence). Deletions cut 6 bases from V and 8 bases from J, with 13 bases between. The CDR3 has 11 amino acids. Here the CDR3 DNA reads TGCAGTGCCCGGGGACCGGAGGGCTACACCTTC. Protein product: CSARGPEGYTF.

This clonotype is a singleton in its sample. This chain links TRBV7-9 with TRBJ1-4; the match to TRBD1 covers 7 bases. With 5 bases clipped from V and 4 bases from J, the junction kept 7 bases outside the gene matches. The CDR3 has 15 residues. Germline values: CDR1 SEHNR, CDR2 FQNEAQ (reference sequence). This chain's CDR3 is CASSPTGQLNEKLFF. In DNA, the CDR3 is TGTGCCAGCAGCCCGACGGGACAGCTTAATGAAAAACTGTTTTTT.

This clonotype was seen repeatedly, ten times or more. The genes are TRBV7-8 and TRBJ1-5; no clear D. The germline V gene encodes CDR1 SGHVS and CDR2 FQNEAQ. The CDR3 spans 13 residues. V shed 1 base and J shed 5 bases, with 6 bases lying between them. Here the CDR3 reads CASSLGQDQPQHF. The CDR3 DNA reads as TGTGCCAGCAGCTTAGGGCAAGATCAGCCCCAGCATTTT.

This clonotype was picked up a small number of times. CDR3 residues: CASSFSGERDIQYF. CDR3 in DNA: TGTGCCAGCAGTTTCAGTGGGGAGAGGGACATTCAGTACTTC. The genes are TRBV27 and TRBJ2-4, with D possibly being TRBD2 (5 bases). The CDR3 totals 14 residues. Germline loops: CDR1 MNHEY, CDR2 SMNVEV (reference sequence). V dropped 3 bases and J dropped 8 bases, with 14 bases sitting between them.

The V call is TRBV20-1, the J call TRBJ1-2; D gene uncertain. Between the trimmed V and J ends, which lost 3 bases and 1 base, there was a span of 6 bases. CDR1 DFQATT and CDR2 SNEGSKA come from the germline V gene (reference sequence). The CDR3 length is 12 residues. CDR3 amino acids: CSASGLNYGYTF. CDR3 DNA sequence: TGCAGTGCTAGTGGGCTTAACTATGGCTACACCTTC.

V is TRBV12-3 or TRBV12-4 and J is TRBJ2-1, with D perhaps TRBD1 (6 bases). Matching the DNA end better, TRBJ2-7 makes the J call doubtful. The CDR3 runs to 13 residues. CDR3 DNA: TGTGCCAGCATCGGACAAGGGGACAATGAGCAGTACTTC. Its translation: CASIGQGDNEQYF.